Sequencing of this T cell receptor beta chain was carried out in a study of T cells in localized non-small cell lung cancer. The repertoire was sequenced with immunoSEQ multiplex PCR; TCRdb's copy has only in-frame clones and lacks some. The table has some 10,000 clones, about 85% seen once; the top ten hold over 7.5%. The CDR3 contains 16 residues. Looked up from germline, CDR1 is SGHDT and CDR2 is YYEEEE. With 5 bases clipped from V and 3 bases from J, the junction kept 8 bases outside the gene matches. The TCR originated in a male donor at least 60 years old with stage III lung adenocarcinoma. The source was peripheral blood, collected before any cancer treatment. This chain connects TRBV5-6 to TRBJ2-1, with 10 bases lining up with TRBD1. In DNA, the CDR3 is TGTGCCAGCAGTTTTCTGACAGGGGGCTTCTACAATGAGCAGTTCTTC. Translation gives CASSFLTGGFYNEQFF.